The entry below describes one T cell receptor beta chain. Antigen: not known. The record originates from a study of vaccination effects on CD4 cells after COVID-19. Background on the study: Samples were collected from three convalescent patients early and late following vaccination. It was a median of 72 days after the second dose that post-vaccine samples were obtained.

Germline assignment: CDR1 LGHNA and CDR2 YSLEER. The CDR3 runs to 14 residues. V trimming: 3 bases; J trimming: 3 bases; junction bases outside the gene matches: 1. Libraries were prepared by immunoSEQ multiplex PCR; TCRdb keeps only in-frame clonotypes and omits some of them. The table records 15,000 to 20,000 clones, 65% to 75% of them present only once. Before sequencing took place, the ViraFEST assay used viral peptide pools to expand antigen-specific CD4+ T cells. Upon completion of 10 to 11 days in culture, CD4+ T cells were isolated. The person had PCR-confirmed SARS-CoV-2 infection between March and December 2020. Vaccine administered to participants consisted of two doses of either BNT162b2 or mRNA-1273. PBMC were cultured at around 1.9 million per well with roughly 9.7 IU/ml IL-2 and 9.5 to 10 ug/ml peptides. The authors exchanged half the medium for IL-2 medium on days 3 and 7.

The TCR originated in a human donor who had a prior SARS-CoV-2 infection. The chain has TRBV4-3 and TRBJ1-2; 10 bases map to TRBD1. The sample in question was CD4+ T cells from PBMCs cultured with SARS-CoV-2 spike peptides, obtained after COVID-19 vaccination. DNA of the CDR3: TGCGCCAGCAGCCATGGGACAGGGGACTATGGCTACACCTTC. Protein: CASSHGTGDYGYTF.